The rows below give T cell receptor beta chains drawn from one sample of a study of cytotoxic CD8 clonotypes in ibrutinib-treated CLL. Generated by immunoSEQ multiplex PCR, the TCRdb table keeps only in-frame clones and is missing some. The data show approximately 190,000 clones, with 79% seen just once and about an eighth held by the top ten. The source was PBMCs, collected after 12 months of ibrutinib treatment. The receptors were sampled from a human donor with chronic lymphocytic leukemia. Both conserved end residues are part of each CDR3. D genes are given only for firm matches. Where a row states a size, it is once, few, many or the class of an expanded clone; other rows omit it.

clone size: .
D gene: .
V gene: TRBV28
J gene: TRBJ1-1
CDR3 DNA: TGTGCCAGCAGTTTGCCTAGAGGGGCGCGCACTGAAGCTTTCTTT
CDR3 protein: CASSLPRGARTEAFF

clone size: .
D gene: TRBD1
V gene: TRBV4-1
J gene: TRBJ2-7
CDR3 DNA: TGCGCCAGCAGCCCCCGACAGGGATCCTCCTACGAGCAGTACTTC
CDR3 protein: CASSPRQGSSYEQYF

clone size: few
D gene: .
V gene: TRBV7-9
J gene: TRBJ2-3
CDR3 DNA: TGTGCCAGCAGCCTAAGAGGGCCAGGGGTGGAAGATACGCAGTATTTT
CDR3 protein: CASSLRGPGVEDTQYF

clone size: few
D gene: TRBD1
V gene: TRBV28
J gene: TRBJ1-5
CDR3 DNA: TGTGCCAGCAGACTACAGGGGGCGAGCAATCAGCCCCAGCATTTT
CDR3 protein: CASRLQGASNQPQHF

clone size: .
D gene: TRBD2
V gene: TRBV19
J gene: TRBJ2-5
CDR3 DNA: TGTGCCAGTAGTGGGACTAGCGGGTACCAAGAGACCCAGTACTTC
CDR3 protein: CASSGTSGYQETQYF

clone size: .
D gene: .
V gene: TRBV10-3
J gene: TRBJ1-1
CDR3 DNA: TGTGCCATCAGTGGAGGCTCGCACACTGAAGCTTTCTTT
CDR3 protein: CAISGGSHTEAFF

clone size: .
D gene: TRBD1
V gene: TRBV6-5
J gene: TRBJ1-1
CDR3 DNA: TGTGCCAGCAGTTACTGGGACAGCCACCGCACTGAAGCTTTCTTT
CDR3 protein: CASSYWDSHRTEAFF

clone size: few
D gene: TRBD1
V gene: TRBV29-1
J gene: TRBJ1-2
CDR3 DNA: TGCAGCGTTCCGGTGGCAGGGGGCTATGGCTACACCTTC
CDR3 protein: CSVPVAGGYGYTF

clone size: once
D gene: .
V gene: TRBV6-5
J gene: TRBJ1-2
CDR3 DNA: TGTGCCAGCAGTGAAAACAGGCGGTATGGCTACACCTTC
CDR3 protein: CASSENRRYGYTF

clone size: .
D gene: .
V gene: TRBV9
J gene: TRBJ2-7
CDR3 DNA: TGTGCCAGCAGCGTAGCAGGGGGGACAAGCTCCTACGAGCAGTACTTC
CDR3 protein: CASSVAGGTSSYEQYF

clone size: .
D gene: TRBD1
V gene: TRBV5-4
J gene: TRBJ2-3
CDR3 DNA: TGTGCCAGCAGCTTGAACAGGGGCCTCCCCGTGGATACGCAGTATTTT
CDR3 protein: CASSLNRGLPVDTQYF

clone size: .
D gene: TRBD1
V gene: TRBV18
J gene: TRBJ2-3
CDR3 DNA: TGTGCCAGCTCAGGACAGGCCAGCTTAGTAGATACGCAGTATTTT
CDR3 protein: CASSGQASLVDTQYF

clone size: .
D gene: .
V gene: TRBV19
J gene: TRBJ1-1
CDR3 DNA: TGTGCCAGTAGTATACCGGCAGGCCAGGGTGTCACTGAAGCTTTCTTT
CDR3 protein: CASSIPAGQGVTEAFF

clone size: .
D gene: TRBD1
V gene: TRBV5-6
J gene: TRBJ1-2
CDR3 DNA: TGTGCCAGCAGCTTCGTCGACAGGGTGTGGGCTGGCTACACCTTC
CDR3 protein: CASSFVDRVWAGYTF

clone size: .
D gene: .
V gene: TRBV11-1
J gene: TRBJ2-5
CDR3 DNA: TGTGCCAGCAGCTCATTAGCAGGGCCAGAGGCCCAGTACTTC
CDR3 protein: CASSSLAGPEAQYF

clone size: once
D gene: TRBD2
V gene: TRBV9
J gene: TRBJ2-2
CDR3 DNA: TGTGCCAGCAGCGTACTCGGTAGCGGGCCGAACACCGGGGAGCTGTTTTTT
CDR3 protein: CASSVLGSGPNTGELFF

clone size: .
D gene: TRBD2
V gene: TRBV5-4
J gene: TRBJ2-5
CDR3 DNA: TGTGCCAGCAGCTTGGGATTAGCGGGAGAGATGAAGACCCAGTACTTC
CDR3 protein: CASSLGLAGEMKTQYF

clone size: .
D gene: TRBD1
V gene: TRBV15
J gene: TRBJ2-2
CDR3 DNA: TGTGCCACCCGCTTTCCTGGGACAGCGAACACCGGGGAGCTGTTTTTT
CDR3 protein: CATRFPGTANTGELFF

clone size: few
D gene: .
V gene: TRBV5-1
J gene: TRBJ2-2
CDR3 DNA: TGCGCCAGCTCCCCTGCGCATCAGGTCTTAATGACCCGGGAGCTGTTTTTT
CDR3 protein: CASSPAHQVLMTRELFF

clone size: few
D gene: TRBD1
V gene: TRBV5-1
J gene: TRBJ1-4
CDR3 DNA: TGCGCCAGCAGCTCGGGACAGTCGTCAACTAATGAAAAACTGTTTTTT
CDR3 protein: CASSSGQSSTNEKLFF